One and the same sample provided the 19 T cell receptor beta chains below, sequenced in a study of CD8 T cells in ankylosing spondylitis. TCRdb independently ran MiXCR on the 5' RACE reads; one entry per CDR3 protein. This table has 300,000 to 350,000 distinct CDR3 sequences, about a fifth appearing once. The specimen was blood, either unsorted or a sorted T cell fraction (not recorded which). These receptors were taken from a female donor with ankylosing spondylitis or in good health (not recorded which).

The chain uses TRBV20-1 and TRBJ2-2, with 8 positions matching TRBD2. CDR1 and CDR2 from the germline V gene are DFQATT and SNEGSKA (reference sequence). The trim removed 5 bases at V and 2 bases at J, leaving 10 bases unmatched. CDR3 length: 16 amino acids. CDR3 DNA: TGCAGTGCTTTTCACGCGGGAGGAAGAAACACCGGGGAGCTGTTTTTT. It codes for CSAFHAGGRNTGELFF.

The table lists this clonotype with many counts. The rearrangement joins TRBV20-1 to TRBJ2-1; TRBD2 aligns across 10 bases. The CDR3 totals 13 residues. V was pared by 8 bases and J by 5 bases, with 6 bases of the junction left unmatched. The germline gives CDR1 DFQATT, CDR2 SNEGSKA (reference sequence). The CDR3 bases are TGCAGTCTAGCCGGGACTAGCGACAATGAGCAGTTCTTC. It translates to CSLAGTSDNEQFF.

This clonotype has a single count. The chain recombines TRBV7-8 with TRBJ2-4; D may correspond to TRBD1 or TRBD2 (6 bases each). Germline V gene sequence: CDR1 SGHVS, CDR2 FQNEAQ. The CDR3 covers 17 residues. V was trimmed by 0 bases and J by 0 bases, leaving 12 bases between them. This CDR3 reads CASSLAIGGRAKNIQYF. The CDR3 DNA follows: TGTGCCAGCAGCTTAGCGATCGGGGGCCGAGCCAAAAACATTCAGTACTTC.

The chain employs TRBV5-1 and TRBJ2-4; D possibly uses TRBD1 or TRBD2 (6 bases each). The CDR3 has 15 amino acids. The V end lost 0 bases, the J end lost 4 bases, and 11 bases lay between the germline ends. The V gene's germline CDR1 is SGHRS and CDR2 YFSETQ. The chain's CDR3 is CASSLEGGMKNIQYF. DNA for the CDR3: TGCGCCAGCAGCTTGGAGGGGGGAATGAAAAACATTCAGTACTTC.

This clonotype was observed many times. The chain combines TRBV20-1 with TRBJ2-1; D uncertain. The CDR3 spans 13 residues. Trimming took 5 bases from V and 5 from J, leaving 13 bases between them. The germline CDR1 and CDR2 sequences are DFQATT and SNEGSKA (reference sequence). DNA of the CDR3: TGCAGTGCTTTACTATCCATCCACAATGAGCAGTTCTTC. Protein sequence: CSALLSIHNEQFF.

The chain is built from TRBV3-1 and TRBJ1-1, with D perhaps TRBD1 (6 bases). The germline CDR1 and CDR2 sequences are LGHDT and YNNKEL (reference sequence). V lost 6 bases to trimming and J lost 5 bases, with 13 bases between them. The CDR3 length is 13 residues. This chain's CDR3 is CASSHRVGTEAFF. The CDR3 DNA is TGTGCCAGCAGTCACAGGGTTGGGACTGAAGCTTTCTTT.

This clonotype was observed a handful of times. The chain joins TRBV7-2 to TRBJ1-6; 8 nucleotides align to TRBD1. This CDR3 spans 12 amino acids. CDR1 and CDR2 (germline): SGHTA, FQGNSA. V dropped 4 bases and J dropped 13; count of bases not matched to a gene: 3. The CDR3 DNA is TGTGCCAGCAGCTCGTCAGGGGGCCCCCTCCACTTT. It is translated as CASSSSGGPLHF.

This clonotype was detected a few times. V and J are TRBV10-1 and TRBJ2-6; no clear D gene. Germline V gene sequence: CDR1 WNHNN, CDR2 SYGVQD (reference sequence). The CDR3 extends over 13 amino acids. The V end was cut by 5 bases, the J end by 4 bases, with 6 bases between. In DNA form, the CDR3 reads TGCGCCAGCAGTTTCGCGGGGGCCAACGTCCTGACTTTC. This codes for CASSFAGANVLTF.

This chain links TRBV7-9 with TRBJ2-1; D is unresolved. This CDR3 is 14 amino acids long. Germline V lookup: CDR1 SEHNR, CDR2 FQNEAQ (reference sequence). Trimming took 1 base from V and 8 from J, leaving 12 bases between them. CDR3: CASSLDVSVYEQFF. The CDR3 DNA is TGTGCCAGCAGCTTAGATGTTTCGGTATATGAGCAGTTCTTC.

This chain links TRBV25-1 with TRBJ2-1; 10 nucleotides line up with TRBD1. The CDR3 totals 13 residues. J was trimmed by 15 bases and V by 6 bases; bases with no gene match: 11. From germline, CDR1 is MGHDK and CDR2 SYGVNS. The CDR3 sequence: CASSGTGARLTFF. The CDR3, as DNA: TGTGCCAGCAGCGGGACAGGGGCTCGCCTAACGTTCTTC.

The rearrangement uses TRBV12-3 or TRBV12-4 and TRBJ2-7; maybe TRBD1 (6 bases). The CDR3 has 15 residues. Trimming shortened V by 3 bases and J by 0 bases, and 12 bases separated the two germline ends. CDR3 in amino acids: CASSFDRSYSYEQYF. In DNA form, the CDR3 reads TGTGCCAGCAGTTTTGACAGGTCCTACTCCTACGAGCAGTACTTC.

This chain uses TRBV18 with TRBJ2-3, with TRBD2 matching over 7 bases. This CDR3 region has 14 residues. Germline CDR1 reads KGHSH; CDR2 reads LQKENI. J lost 5 bases, V lost 4 bases, and 6 bases had no gene match. The CDR3 region is CASSRGSGGDTQYF. CDR3 DNA sequence: TGTGCCAGCTCACGCGGGAGCGGTGGAGATACGCAGTATTTT.

This chain links TRBV12-3 or TRBV12-4 with TRBJ2-3; 10 nucleotides agree with TRBD2. The CDR3 length is 14 residues. Trimming cost V 8 bases and J 3 bases; bases outside gene matches: 5. The DNA for the CDR3 is TGTGCCAGCGGAAGACTAGCGGGTACAGATACGCAGTATTTT. It codes for CASGRLAGTDTQYF.

This clonotype was counted at least ten times. The chain combines TRBV29-1 with TRBJ2-1; 7 positions match TRBD1. V shed 6 bases and J 4 bases; nucleotides not matched to a gene: 6. CDR1 SQVTM and CDR2 ANQGSEA come from the germline V gene. The CDR3 is made up of 13 amino acids. This chain's CDR3 is CSVDKGAYNEQFF. The CDR3 DNA is TGCAGCGTAGATAAGGGGGCTTACAATGAGCAGTTCTTC.

This sequence joins TRBV20-1 and TRBJ2-2; TRBD1 aligns across 7 bases. Trimming took 5 bases from V and 4 from J; bases not matched to a gene: 7. The germline CDR1 and CDR2 sequences are DFQATT and SNEGSKA (reference sequence). This CDR3 spans 14 amino acids. The CDR3 reads CSAPATGATGELFF. CDR3 nucleotide sequence: TGCAGTGCTCCAGCTACAGGGGCCACCGGGGAGCTGTTTTTT.

The V call is TRBV12-3 or TRBV12-4, the J call TRBJ2-1; TRBD1 is a possible D gene (6 bases). V lost 8 bases to trimming and J lost 0 bases, with 14 bases between them. This CDR3 contains 15 residues. CDR3: CASGRRGSSYNEQFF. For the CDR3, the DNA is TGTGCCAGCGGACGTAGGGGGAGCTCCTACAATGAGCAGTTCTTC.

This clonotype has just a few counts. The J gene is TRBJ2-7, the V gene TRBV5-6; 8 bases fit TRBD1. Germline CDR1 reads SGHDT; CDR2 reads YYEEEE. The CDR3 sequence is 13 residues long. With V trimmed by 3 bases and J by 2 bases, 1 base remained unmatched. The CDR3 is CASSSDRAYEQYF. The CDR3 DNA reads as TGTGCCAGCAGCTCGGACAGGGCCTACGAGCAGTACTTC.

The chain combines TRBV6-4 with TRBJ1-1; no definite D call. The CDR3 is 12 amino acids. Germline values: CDR1 MRHNA, CDR2 SNTAGT. Trimming cost V 9 bases and J 5 bases, with 13 bases left between them. CDR3 in amino acids: CARPCRVTEAFF. In nucleotides, the CDR3 is TGTGCCAGACCCTGTCGGGTTACTGAAGCTTTCTTT.

In its sample, this clonotype was seen a few times. CDR3 sequence (DNA): TGTGCCAGCAGCTTATTTCTAGCGGGAGAAGGTGGGCTGTTTTTT. The encoded protein is CASSLFLAGEGGLFF. The chain combines TRBV11-2 with TRBJ2-2; 10 bases align to TRBD2. The germline gives CDR1 SGHAT, CDR2 FQNNGV. This CDR3 is built from 15 residues. The V segment lost 2 bases and the J segment 13 bases; nucleotides outside the gene matches: 10.